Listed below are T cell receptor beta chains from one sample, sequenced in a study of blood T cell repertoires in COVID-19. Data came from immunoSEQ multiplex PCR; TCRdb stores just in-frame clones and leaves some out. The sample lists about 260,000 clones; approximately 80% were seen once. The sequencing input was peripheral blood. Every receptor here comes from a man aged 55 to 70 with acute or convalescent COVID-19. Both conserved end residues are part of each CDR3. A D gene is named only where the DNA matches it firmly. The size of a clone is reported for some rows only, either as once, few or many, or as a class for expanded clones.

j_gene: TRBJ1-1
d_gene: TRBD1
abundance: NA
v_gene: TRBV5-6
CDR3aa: CASSFPGTGWGNTEAFF
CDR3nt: TGTGCCAGCAGCTTTCCCGGGACAGGGTGGGGGAACACTGAAGCTTTCTTT

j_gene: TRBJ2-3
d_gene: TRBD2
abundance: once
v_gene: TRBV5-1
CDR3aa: CASRRGAGEGTDTQYF
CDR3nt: TGCGCCAGCAGGAGGGGTGCGGGAGAGGGCACAGATACGCAGTATTTT

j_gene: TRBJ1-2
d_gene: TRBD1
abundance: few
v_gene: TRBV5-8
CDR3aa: CASSSPRTGDYGYTF
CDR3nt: TGTGCCAGCAGCTCGCCTCGGACAGGGGACTATGGCTACACCTTC

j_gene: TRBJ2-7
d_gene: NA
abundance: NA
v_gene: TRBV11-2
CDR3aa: CASSSGWRGEQYF
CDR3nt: TGTGCCAGCAGTTCAGGGTGGCGGGGCGAGCAGTACTTC

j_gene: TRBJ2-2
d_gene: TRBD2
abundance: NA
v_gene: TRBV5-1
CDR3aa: CASSLRTSGNTGELFF
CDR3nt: TGCGCCAGCAGCTTACGGACTAGCGGGAACACCGGGGAGCTGTTTTTT

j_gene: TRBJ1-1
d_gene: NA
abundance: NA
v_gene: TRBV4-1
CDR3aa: CASSQLETGTQTEAFF
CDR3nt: TGCGCCAGCAGCCAATTGGAAACCGGGACACAGACTGAAGCTTTCTTT

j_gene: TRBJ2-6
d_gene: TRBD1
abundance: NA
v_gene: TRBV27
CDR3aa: CASSPGTGFSGANVLTF
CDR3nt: TGTGCCAGCAGTCCCGGGACAGGGTTTTCAGGGGCCAACGTCCTGACTTTC

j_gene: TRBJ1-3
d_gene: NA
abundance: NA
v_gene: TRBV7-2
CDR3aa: CASSLEERYTIYF
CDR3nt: TGTGCCAGCAGCTTAGAGGAGAGATACACCATATATTTT

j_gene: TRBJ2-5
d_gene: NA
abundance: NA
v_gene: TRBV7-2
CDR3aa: CASSLSSARETQYF
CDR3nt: TGTGCCAGCAGCTTGTCTAGCGCCCGAGAGACCCAGTACTTC

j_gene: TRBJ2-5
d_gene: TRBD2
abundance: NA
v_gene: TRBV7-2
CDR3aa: CASSTSGVVRETQYF
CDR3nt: TGTGCCAGCAGCACTAGCGGAGTGGTTCGAGAGACCCAGTACTTC

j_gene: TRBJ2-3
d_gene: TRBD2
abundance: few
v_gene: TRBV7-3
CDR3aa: CASSLGVAGADTQYF
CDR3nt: TGTGCCAGCAGCTTAGGTGTAGCGGGTGCAGATACGCAGTATTTT